This record covers a single T cell receptor beta chain. Antigen unknown. The data derive from a study of shared clonotypes between healthy human individuals. Findings of the study overall: The study generally estimated greater richness for naive than memory subsets.

Trimming shortened V by 3 bases and J by 2 bases, and 6 bases separated the two germline ends. CDR1 and CDR2 (germline): SGHAT, FQNNGV. There are 13 residues in the CDR3. This was a deep-level run. Profiled with immunoSEQ multiplex PCR; TCRdb holds only in-frame clones, not every one. Among 550,000 to 800,000 clones listed, about nine tenths were seen once. This receptor was obtained from a man aged 18 to 35 in good health. Some clones in this sample may be carry-over from other donors' samples. This chain connects TRBV11-2 to TRBJ2-3, with D unclear. Sequencing was done on a sample of memory CD8+ T cells from PBMCs. The subset was: CD45RO+ cells pooled with CCR7-negative TemRA cells. CDR3 DNA: TGTGCCAGCAGCTTGCTCTTCACAGATACGCAGTATTTT. This codes for CASSLLFTDTQYF.